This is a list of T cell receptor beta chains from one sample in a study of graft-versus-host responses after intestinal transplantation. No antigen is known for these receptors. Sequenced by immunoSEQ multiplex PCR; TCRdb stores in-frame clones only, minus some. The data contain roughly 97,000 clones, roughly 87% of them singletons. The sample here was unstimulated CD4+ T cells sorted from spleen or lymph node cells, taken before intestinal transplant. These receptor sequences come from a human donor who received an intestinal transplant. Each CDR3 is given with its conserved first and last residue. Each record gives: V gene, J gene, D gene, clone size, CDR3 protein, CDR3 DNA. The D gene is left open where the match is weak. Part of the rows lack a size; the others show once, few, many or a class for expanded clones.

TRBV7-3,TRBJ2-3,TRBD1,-,CASSSGTGIDTQYF,TGTGCCAGCAGCTCCGGGACAGGGATAGATACGCAGTATTTT
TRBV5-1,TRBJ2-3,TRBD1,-,CASRSGQNDNTQYF,TGCGCCAGCAGGTCGGGACAGAACGACAATACGCAGTATTTT
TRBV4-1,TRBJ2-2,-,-,CASRREAALGGELFF,TGCGCCAGCAGGAGGGAAGCAGCGCTAGGCGGGGAGCTGTTTTTT
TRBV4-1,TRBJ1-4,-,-,CASSLDTGTTNEKLFF,TGCGCCAGCAGCCTCGACACAGGCACAACTAATGAAAAACTGTTTTTT
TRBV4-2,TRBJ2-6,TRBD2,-,CASSTPRGDLALSGANVLTF,TGTGCCAGCAGCACCCCCCGGGGGGACTTAGCCCTCTCTGGGGCCAACGTCCTGACTTTC
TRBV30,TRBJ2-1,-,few,CAWSVQLAGYNEQFF,TGTGCCTGGAGTGTACAATTGGCAGGGTACAATGAGCAGTTCTTC
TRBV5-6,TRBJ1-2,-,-,CASSLGRDYGYTF,TGTGCCAGCAGCTTAGGCAGGGACTATGGCTACACCTTC
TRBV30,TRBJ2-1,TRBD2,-,CAWSRELAGPSGEQFF,TGTGCCTGGAGTCGAGAACTAGCGGGGCCCTCGGGTGAGCAGTTCTTC
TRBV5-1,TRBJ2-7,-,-,CASSLEAASYEQYF,TGCGCCAGCAGCTTGGAAGCTGCTTCCTACGAGCAGTACTTC
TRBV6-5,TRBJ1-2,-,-,CASSYGRGYYGYTF,TGTGCCAGCAGTTACGGCAGGGGCTACTATGGCTACACCTTC
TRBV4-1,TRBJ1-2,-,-,CASSQVISGPTSSYGYTF,TGCGCCAGCAGCCAAGTTATTTCCGGCCCAACCTCTTCGTATGGCTACACCTTC
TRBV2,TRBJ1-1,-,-,CASRGVVNTEAFF,TGTGCCAGCAGGGGGGTGGTGAACACTGAAGCTTTCTTT
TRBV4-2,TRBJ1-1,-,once,CASSQDLIFRGWNTEAFF,TGTGCCAGCAGCCAAGATCTAATTTTTCGGGGGTGGAACACTGAAGCTTTCTTT
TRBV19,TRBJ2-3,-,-,CASSTRGLTDTQYF,TGTGCCAGTAGTACGCGGGGCCTCACAGATACGCAGTATTTT
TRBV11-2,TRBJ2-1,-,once,CASSLGLATIYNEQFF,TGTGCCAGCAGCTTAGGGCTAGCCACTATATACAATGAGCAGTTCTTC
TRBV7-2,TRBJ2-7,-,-,CASSLRAARSYEQYF,TGTGCCAGCAGCTTAAGAGCGGCCCGCTCCTACGAGCAGTACTTC
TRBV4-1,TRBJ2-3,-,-,CASSQTRTGATDTQYF,TGCGCCAGCAGCCAAACCCGGACCGGGGCCACAGATACGCAGTATTTT
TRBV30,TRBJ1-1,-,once,CAWSVIRTVNTEAFF,TGTGCCTGGAGTGTAATTAGGACGGTGAACACTGAAGCTTTCTTT
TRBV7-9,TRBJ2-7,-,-,CASSSRQWAQYF,TGTGCCAGCAGCTCGAGACAGTGGGCGCAGTACTTC
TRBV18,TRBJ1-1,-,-,CASSPREMNTEAFF,TGTGCCAGCTCACCGAGGGAAATGAACACTGAAGCTTTCTTT
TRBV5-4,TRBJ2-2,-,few,CASSFRPYGELFF,TGTGCCAGCAGCTTTCGGCCCTACGGGGAGCTGTTTTTT
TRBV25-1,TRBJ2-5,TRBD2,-,CASSRLAGETQYF,TGTGCCAGCAGTAGACTAGCGGGAGAGACCCAGTACTTC
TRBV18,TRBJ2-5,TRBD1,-,CASSGDRGTETQYF,TGTGCCAGCTCAGGAGACAGGGGGACAGAGACCCAGTACTTC
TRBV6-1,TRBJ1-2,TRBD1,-,CASSLTGGRGYTF,TGTGCCAGCAGTTTAACAGGGGGCAGAGGCTACACCTTC
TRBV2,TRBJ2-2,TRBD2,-,CASSEWGLAGGSTGELFF,TGTGCCAGCAGTGAATGGGGGCTAGCGGGAGGTTCCACCGGGGAGCTGTTTTTT
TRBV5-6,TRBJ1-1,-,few,CASSFPGRTEAFF,TGTGCCAGCAGCTTTCCAGGGAGGACTGAAGCTTTCTTT
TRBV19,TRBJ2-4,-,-,CASTLRGYIQYF,TGTGCCAGTACCCTGCGGGGCTACATTCAGTACTTC
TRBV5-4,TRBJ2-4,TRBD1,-,CASSLGGGQGIQYF,TGTGCCAGCAGCTTGGGAGGGGGACAGGGCATTCAGTACTTC
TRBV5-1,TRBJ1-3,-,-,CASSGGHLSGNTIYF,TGCGCCAGCAGCGGGGGACACCTCTCTGGAAACACCATATATTTT
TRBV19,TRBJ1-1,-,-,CASSIISASLNTEAFF,TGTGCCAGTAGTATAATCAGCGCTTCCTTGAACACTGAAGCTTTCTTT
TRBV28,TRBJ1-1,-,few,CASTPETGNTEAFF,TGTGCCAGCACTCCAGAGACGGGGAACACTGAAGCTTTCTTT
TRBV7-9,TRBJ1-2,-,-,CASSEQDNYGYTF,TGTGCCAGCAGTGAGCAGGATAACTATGGCTACACCTTC
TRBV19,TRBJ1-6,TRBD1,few,CASSRNRQGDSPLHF,TGTGCCAGTAGTCGGAACCGACAGGGAGATTCACCCCTCCACTTT
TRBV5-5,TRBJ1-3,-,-,CASSLRLSSSGNTIYF,TGTGCCAGCAGCTTAAGACTGTCGAGCTCTGGAAACACCATATATTTT
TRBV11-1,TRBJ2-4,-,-,CASSVRQSEAKNIQYF,TGTGCCAGCAGCGTAAGACAGTCGGAAGCCAAAAACATTCAGTACTTC
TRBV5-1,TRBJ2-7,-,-,CASSLVGGTYEQYF,TGCGCCAGCAGCTTGGTTGGAGGGACCTACGAGCAGTACTTC
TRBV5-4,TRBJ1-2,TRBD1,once,CASSSGDRGRSDGYTF,TGTGCCAGCAGCTCGGGGGACAGGGGCCGTTCGGATGGCTACACCTTC
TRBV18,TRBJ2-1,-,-,CASSPLIPTSPTSYNEQFF,TGTGCCAGCTCACCGCTCATACCGACTAGTCCAACCTCCTACAATGAGCAGTTCTTC
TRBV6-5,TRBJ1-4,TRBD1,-,CASSDRIQGEKLFF,TGTGCCAGCAGTGACCGAATACAGGGGGAAAAACTGTTTTTT
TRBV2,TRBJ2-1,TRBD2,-,CASREGLAGGNEQFF,TGTGCCAGCAGGGAGGGACTAGCGGGAGGAAATGAGCAGTTCTTC
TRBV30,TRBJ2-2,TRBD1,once,CAWSVWTGGRGGELFF,TGTGCCTGGAGTGTCTGGACAGGGGGCAGGGGCGGGGAGCTGTTTTTT
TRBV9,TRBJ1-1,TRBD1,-,CASSPRQGGELKGAFF,TGTGCCAGCAGCCCCCGACAGGGAGGGGAACTTAAGGGAGCTTTCTTT
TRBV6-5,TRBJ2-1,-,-,CASSYLDHSGGRVF,TGTGCCAGCAGTTACTTAGACCATTCGGGGGGCCGAGTCTTC
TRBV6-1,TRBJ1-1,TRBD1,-,CASSDDRGATFF,TGTGCCAGCAGTGATGACAGGGGGGCAACTTTCTTT
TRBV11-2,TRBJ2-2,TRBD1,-,CASIQSDRFTGELFF,TGTGCCAGCATCCAATCGGACAGGTTCACCGGGGAGCTGTTTTTT
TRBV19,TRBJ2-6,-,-,CASSTGAHSGANVLTF,TGTGCCAGTAGTACTGGCGCCCACTCTGGGGCCAACGTCCTGACTTTC
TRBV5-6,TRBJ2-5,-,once,CASKAMGSEQETQYF,TGTGCCAGCAAAGCTATGGGGTCGGAACAAGAGACCCAGTACTTC
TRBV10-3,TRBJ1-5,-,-,CAITTGPDQPQHF,TGTGCCATCACAACAGGGCCTGATCAGCCCCAGCATTTT
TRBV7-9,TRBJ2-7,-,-,CASSSQRGARGSQYF,TGTGCCAGCAGCTCCCAGAGGGGGGCGCGGGGATCGCAGTACTTC
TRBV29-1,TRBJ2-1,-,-,CSVEEGAGADNEQFF,TGCAGCGTTGAAGAAGGGGCAGGGGCTGACAATGAGCAGTTCTTC
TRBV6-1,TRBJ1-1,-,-,CASTQGVAGTEAFF,TGTGCCAGCACCCAGGGTGTTGCGGGAACTGAAGCTTTCTTT
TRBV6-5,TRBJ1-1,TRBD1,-,CASSFLHRAGQREAFF,TGTGCCAGCAGTTTCCTACACCGCGCGGGACAGCGTGAAGCTTTCTTT
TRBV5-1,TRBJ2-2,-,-,CASSLGVTSSETGELFF,TGCGCCAGCAGCTTGGGAGTCACATCTTCTGAAACCGGGGAGCTGTTTTTT
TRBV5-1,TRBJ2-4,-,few,CASSLGETGVQYF,TGCGCCAGCAGCTTGGGGGAGACGGGGGTTCAGTACTTC
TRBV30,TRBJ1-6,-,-,CAWSGTLGASYNSPLHF,TGTGCCTGGAGCGGGACGCTCGGAGCCTCCTATAATTCACCCCTCCACTTT